This T cell receptor (beta chain) was identified during a study of cytomegalovirus exposure and HLA in healthy donors. Findings and limits, study-wide: Researchers reported that a few CMV-associated chains were confirmed in vitro as CMV antigen-specific.

The CDR3 length is 15 residues. The germline CDR1 and CDR2 sequences are KGHSH and LQKENI. The V gene lost 3 bases and the J gene lost 0 bases, with 10 bases spanning the gap. Both 60 Vbeta primers and 13 Jbeta primers went into the PCR. The protocol was immunoSEQ multiplex PCR, while the TCRdb copy is restricted to in-frame clones and leaves out a portion. Of about 120,000 clones in the sample, around 82% were seen once. A few counts support this clone. Its specificity is unknown. The specimen was PBMCs. The rearrangement joins TRBV18 to TRBJ2-3; D possibly corresponds to TRBD2 (5 bases). This TCR came from a woman aged 25-40 years in good health and CMV-seropositive. The CDR3 DNA reads TGTGCCAGCTCACCCCGGGGAGATAGCACAGATACGCAGTATTTT. This sequence encodes CASSPRGDSTDTQYF. Using reference TRBV18 and TRBJ2-3 for the parts outside the CDR3, the full variable domain is NAGVMQNPRHLVRRRGQEARLRCSPMKGHSHVYWYRQLPEEGLKFMVYLQKENIIDESGMPKERFSAEFPKEGPSILRIQQVVRGDSAAYFCASSPRGDSTDTQYFGPGTRLTVL.